This T cell receptor beta chain was documented in a study of T-cell memory formation after mild COVID-19. Findings and caveats of the study: Still unconfirmed is whether the second-wave clones peaking on day 37 recognized SARS-CoV-2.

On this clonotype: Its cognate antigen is unknown.

One entry per CDR3 protein results from TCRdb running MiXCR on the 5' RACE reads. Of about 470,000 distinct CDR3 sequences listed, roughly 25% were seen once; the top ten hold approximately 12%. Sequenced sample: PBMCs or a T cell subset sorted from them (not recorded which). The receptor comes from an adult woman who had mild COVID-19 (a few samples of this study predate the infection). Cell type and time point are not known.

CDR3 nucleotides: TGTGCCAGCAGTGACCGATTGGGGGTTCCCTACGAGCAGTACTTC. Its protein is CASSDRLGVPYEQYF. V gene TRBV2 combines with J gene TRBJ2-7; D may correspond to TRBD1 or TRBD2 (5 bases each). The CDR3 spans 15 residues. Trimming took 3 bases from V and 2 from J, leaving 14 bases between them. Germline CDR1 reads SNHLY; CDR2 reads FYNNEI.